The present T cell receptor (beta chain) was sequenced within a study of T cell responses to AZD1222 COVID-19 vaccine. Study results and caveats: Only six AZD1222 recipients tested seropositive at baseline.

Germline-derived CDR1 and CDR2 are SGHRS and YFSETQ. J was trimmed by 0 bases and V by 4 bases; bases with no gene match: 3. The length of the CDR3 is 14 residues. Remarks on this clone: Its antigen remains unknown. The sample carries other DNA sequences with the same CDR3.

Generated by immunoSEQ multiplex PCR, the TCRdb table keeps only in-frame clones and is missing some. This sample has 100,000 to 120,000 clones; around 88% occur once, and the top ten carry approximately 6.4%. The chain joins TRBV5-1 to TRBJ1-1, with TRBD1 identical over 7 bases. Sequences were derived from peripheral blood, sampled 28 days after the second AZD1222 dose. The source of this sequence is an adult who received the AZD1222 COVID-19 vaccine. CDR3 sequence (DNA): TGCGCCAGCAGCCTAGGGACAGTGAACACTGAAGCTTTCTTT. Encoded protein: CASSLGTVNTEAFF. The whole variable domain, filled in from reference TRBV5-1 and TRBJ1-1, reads KAGVTQTPRYLIKTRGQQVTLSCSPISGHRSVSWYQQTPGQGLQFLFEYFSETQRNKGNFPGRFSGRQFSNSRSEMNVSTLELGDSALYLCASSLGTVNTEAFFGQGTRLTVV.